This entry is about one T cell receptor beta chain. The antigen is not known. The read terminates 3 residues before the CDR3 end, so the remaining end is supplied by the germline J gene. This record comes from a study of T cell clonality in common variable immunodeficiency. General study findings and limits: Common variable immunodeficiency TCR beta sequences reportedly had fewer deletions and N-nucleotide insertions.

Measured with immunoSEQ multiplex PCR; TCRdb has only the in-frame clones, and not every one. The sample gives 30,000 to 40,000 clones, none seen only once, and the top ten clones hold 5% to 7%. The CDR3 sequence is 15 residues long. The V and J ends lost 6 bases and 2 bases, in that order; junction bases with no gene match: 5. CDR1 and CDR2 (germline): SNHLY, FYNNEI. Specimen: peripheral blood mononuclear cells. The clonotype originates from a human donor with common variable immunodeficiency. V is TRBV2 and J is TRBJ2-5; TRBD2 aligns across 11 bases. The chain's CDR3 is CASRTPSGRQETQYF. The CDR3 DNA, read in part, is TGTGCCAGCAGGACACCTAGCGGGAGGCAAGAGACC.